This is a list of T cell receptor beta chains from one sample in a study of PD-L1 blockade in urothelial cancer. This table comes from immunoSEQ multiplex PCR, and its TCRdb copy is limited to in-frame clones, with some not included. The table has 70,000 or so clones, 80% to 85% seen once. This material consisted of PBMCs, taken around atezolizumab (anti-PD-L1) treatment. The receptor source for this set is a man in his sixties or seventies with urothelial cancer. Each CDR3 is given with its conserved first and last residue. D genes are given only for firm matches. For some rows the clone size is stated as once, few or many, or as a class when expanded; others skip it.

V: TRBV30; size: -; D: -; length: 17; J: TRBJ2-1; CDR3: CAWSGTGLSLSYNEQFF; DNA: TGTGCCTGGAGTGGGACTGGACTGTCTCTCTCCTACAATGAGCAGTTCTTC
V: TRBV7-6; size: medium-sized; D: -; length: 14; J: TRBJ2-7; CDR3: CASTPGRSAYEQYF; DNA: TGTGCCAGCACCCCTGGTCGGTCGGCCTACGAGCAGTACTTC
V: TRBV7-8; size: once; D: TRBD2; length: 14; J: TRBJ2-1; CDR3: CASSPLAGDNEQFF; DNA: TGTGCCAGCAGCCCGCTAGCGGGGGACAATGAGCAGTTCTTC
V: TRBV14; size: few; D: -; length: 14; J: TRBJ2-5; CDR3: CASSQADERARRNF; DNA: TGTGCCAGCAGCCAAGCCGACGAGCGGGCCCGGAGAAACTTC
V: TRBV5-6; size: -; D: -; length: 14; J: TRBJ1-2; CDR3: CASSLGQINYGYTF; DNA: TGTGCCAGCAGCCTAGGACAGATTAACTATGGCTACACCTTC
V: TRBV6-4; size: -; D: TRBD2; length: 15; J: TRBJ2-2; CDR3: CASSQAGSDTGELFF; DNA: TGTGCCAGCTCCCAAGCGGGGTCTGACACCGGGGAGCTGTTTTTT
V: TRBV19; size: -; D: TRBD2; length: 14; J: TRBJ2-5; CDR3: CASSPTSGRETQYF; DNA: TGTGCCAGTAGTCCGACTAGCGGGAGAGAGACCCAGTACTTC
V: TRBV12-2; size: few; D: -; length: 13; J: TRBJ1-1; CDR3: CASRTGTENEAFF; DNA: TGTGCAAGTCGCACCGGGACAGAAAATGAAGCTTTCTTT
V: TRBV5-1; size: -; D: -; length: 15; J: TRBJ1-1; CDR3: CASSPGGGLNTEAFF; DNA: TGCGCCAGCAGCCCGGGAGGGGGGTTGAACACTGAAGCTTTCTTT
V: TRBV11-1; size: once; D: TRBD2; length: 15; J: TRBJ2-4; CDR3: CASSADKRGGNIQYF; DNA: TGTGCCAGCAGCGCCGACAAGAGGGGAGGGAACATTCAGTACTTC
V: TRBV9; size: -; D: TRBD2; length: 15; J: TRBJ2-1; CDR3: CASSRRTSGYNEQFF; DNA: TGTGCCAGCAGCCGAAGGACTAGCGGATACAATGAGCAGTTCTTC
V: TRBV21-1; size: -; D: -; length: 15; J: TRBJ2-7; CDR3: CASSKVSSGSLEQYF; DNA: TGTGCCAGCAGCAAAGTTTCTAGCGGGTCCCTCGAGCAGTACTTC
V: TRBV18; size: -; D: TRBD2; length: 16; J: TRBJ2-1; CDR3: CASSPPSSAGGLEQFF; DNA: TGTGCCAGCTCACCCCCGAGTTCGGCGGGAGGACTTGAGCAGTTCTTC
V: TRBV7-2; size: -; D: -; length: 13; J: TRBJ2-7; CDR3: CASSLAGAYEQYF; DNA: TGTGCCAGCAGCTTAGCCGGAGCCTACGAGCAGTACTTC
V: TRBV5-6; size: -; D: -; length: 16; J: TRBJ2-3; CDR3: CASSLTDRLRTDTQYF; DNA: TGTGCCAGCAGCCTGACCGACAGGCTGCGCACAGATACGCAGTATTTT
V: TRBV28; size: once; D: TRBD2; length: 15; J: TRBJ2-3; CDR3: CASKGGLALTDTQYF; DNA: TGTGCCAGCAAAGGGGGACTAGCCCTCACAGATACGCAGTATTTT
V: TRBV12-5; size: -; D: TRBD2; length: 18; J: TRBJ2-5; CDR3: CASGLGLAGGWGQETQYF; DNA: TGTGCTAGTGGTTTGGGGCTAGCGGGAGGGTGGGGCCAAGAGACCCAGTACTTC
V: TRBV27; size: -; D: -; length: 16; J: TRBJ2-7; CDR3: CASKGVPGHTPYEQYF; DNA: TGTGCCAGCAAGGGGGTTCCGGGACATACTCCCTACGAGCAGTACTTC
V: TRBV7-8; size: -; D: -; length: 16; J: TRBJ1-3; CDR3: CASSPLTGSIGNTIYF; DNA: TGTGCCAGCAGCCCGCTGACCGGGAGCATTGGAAACACCATATATTTT
V: TRBV7-9; size: -; D: -; length: 14; J: TRBJ2-5; CDR3: CASSLKQVAETQYF; DNA: TGTGCCAGCAGCTTAAAACAGGTTGCAGAGACCCAGTACTTC
V: TRBV12-5; size: few; D: TRBD2; length: 12; J: TRBJ2-1; CDR3: CARTSGREEQFF; DNA: TGTGCTAGGACTAGCGGGAGGGAAGAGCAGTTCTTC
V: TRBV5-1; size: -; D: TRBD2; length: 15; J: TRBJ2-1; CDR3: CASSLSSGGYNEQFF; DNA: TGCGCCAGCAGCTTGTCTAGCGGGGGTTACAATGAGCAGTTCTTC
V: TRBV2; size: -; D: -; length: 13; J: TRBJ2-7; CDR3: CASSDKAVDEQYF; DNA: TGTGCCAGCAGTGACAAAGCGGTCGACGAGCAGTACTTC
V: TRBV5-6; size: -; D: -; length: 13; J: TRBJ2-7; CDR3: CASSAGSGYEQYF; DNA: TGTGCCAGCAGCGCGGGGTCAGGCTACGAGCAGTACTTC
V: TRBV5-5; size: -; D: -; length: 15; J: TRBJ2-3; CDR3: CASTKTPPATDTQYF; DNA: TGTGCCAGCACCAAAACACCCCCCGCCACAGATACGCAGTATTTT
V: TRBV28; size: -; D: TRBD1; length: 14; J: TRBJ1-2; CDR3: CASSSGQGAGGYTF; DNA: TGTGCCAGCAGTTCCGGACAGGGGGCGGGGGGCTACACCTTC
V: TRBV11-2; size: -; D: -; length: 14; J: TRBJ2-2; CDR3: CASRVNWGAGELFF; DNA: TGTGCCAGCAGGGTGAATTGGGGGGCCGGGGAGCTGTTTTTT
V: TRBV5-4; size: many; D: -; length: 13; J: TRBJ2-1; CDR3: CASSFGGANEQFF; DNA: TGTGCCAGCAGCTTTGGAGGGGCTAATGAGCAGTTCTTC
V: TRBV19; size: -; D: TRBD1; length: 14; J: TRBJ1-5; CDR3: CASKDRAGNQPQHF; DNA: TGTGCCAGCAAGGACAGGGCAGGCAATCAGCCCCAGCATTTT
V: TRBV18; size: -; D: -; length: 18; J: TRBJ2-6; CDR3: CASSPLQGTLSGANVLTF; DNA: TGTGCCAGCTCACCACTACAGGGAACACTTTCTGGGGCCAACGTCCTGACTTTC
V: TRBV5-1; size: -; D: TRBD2; length: 15; J: TRBJ2-7; CDR3: CASSFGRAGDHEQYF; DNA: TGCGCCAGCAGCTTTGGGAGAGCGGGAGACCACGAGCAGTACTTC
V: TRBV7-9; size: once; D: -; length: 15; J: TRBJ1-5; CDR3: CASSLDGLTGQPQHF; DNA: TGTGCCAGCAGCCTAGATGGCCTAACGGGTCAGCCCCAGCATTTT